This entry lists 10 T cell receptor beta chains sequenced from one sample in a study of blood T cell repertoires in COVID-19 (dated by TCRdb to 2018 to 2021). The library was made by the immunoSEQ multiplex PCR assay. TCRdb mirrors the immuneACCESS table, restricted to in-frame sequences. Some clones are absent from its copies; in checked studies, under half trace to an unresolved V gene, and the reason for the others is unknown. This sample holds about 150,000 clones; 85% to 90% were observed only once. Jointly, the top ten make up under 3.5% of the sample. Sequencing was performed on peripheral blood. The receptors originated from a woman aged 55-69 years with active COVID-19.

V gene TRBV4-3 combines with J gene TRBJ2-1; TRBD2 matches 11 bases. Unmatched junction bases numbered 13, after V lost 0 bases and J lost 6 bases. This CDR3 spans 19 amino acids. Germline V gene sequence: CDR1 LGHNA, CDR2 YSLEER. The CDR3 sequence: CASSQEAPTLAGVPNEQFF. CDR3 coding DNA: TGCGCCAGCAGCCAAGAGGCCCCTACACTAGCGGGAGTACCCAATGAGCAGTTCTTC.

The chain has TRBV27 and TRBJ2-1, with TRBD2 identical over 7 bases. Germline CDR1 and CDR2: MNHEY and SMNVEV (reference sequence). CDR3 length: 17 amino acids. Unmatched junction bases numbered 11, after V lost 4 bases and J lost 2 bases. CDR3 in amino acids: CASSSRPGGGPYNEQFF. Written as DNA, the CDR3 is TGTGCCAGCAGTTCTAGACCTGGCGGGGGACCCTACAATGAGCAGTTCTTC.

V gene TRBV10-3 combines with J gene TRBJ2-5, with 8 bases that match TRBD1. This CDR3 comprises 16 residues. Germline V gene sequence: CDR1 ENHRY, CDR2 SYGVKD. V gave up 6 bases and J gave up 5 bases; unmatched junction bases: 14. This chain's CDR3 is CAISPGDSRGLETQYF. The CDR3, as DNA: TGTGCCATCAGCCCCGGAGACAGCAGGGGGCTGGAGACCCAGTACTTC.

The chain employs TRBV28 and TRBJ2-1; D remains ambiguous. Germline V gives CDR1 MDHEN, CDR2 SYDVKM. The CDR3 length is 14 residues. Trimming took off 8 bases at V and 0 bases at J, with 11 bases between the two ends. Written as DNA, the CDR3 is TGTGCCAGCGTCCCAAGGAGCTCCTACAATGAGCAGTTCTTC. This translates into CASVPRSSYNEQFF.

V usage is TRBV7-9 and J usage is TRBJ2-5; 7 positions agree with TRBD2. Germline-derived CDR1 and CDR2 are SEHNR and FQNEAQ (reference sequence). Losses at the gene ends were 2 bases for V and 5 bases for J; bases not matched to a gene: 2. CDR3 length equals 13 residues. The CDR3 DNA reads TGTGCCAGCAGCTTATTCGGGGGGGAGACCCAGTACTTC. Amino acid sequence: CASSLFGGETQYF.

As concerns this clone: The same CDR3 is also encoded by other DNA sequences in this sample. The chain combines TRBV9 with TRBJ2-1; TRBD2 aligns across 10 bases. The CDR3 has 15 amino acids. Germline V gene data show CDR1 as SGDLS and CDR2 as YYNGEE. The junction had 3 bases not matched to a gene; V was cut back by 0 bases and J by 6 bases. CDR3: CASSVAPSGSNEQFF. DNA for the CDR3: TGTGCCAGCAGCGTAGCCCCTAGCGGGAGCAATGAGCAGTTCTTC.

The chain combines TRBV2 with TRBJ1-5, with D possibly TRBD1 on 6 matching bases. The CDR3 runs 14 residues. The V gene's germline CDR1 is SNHLY and CDR2 FYNNEI. V dropped 7 bases and J dropped 0 bases, with 10 bases sitting between them. CDR3 bases: TGTGCCAGCAACAGGGTAAATAGCAATCAGCCCCAGCATTTT. This translates into CASNRVNSNQPQHF.

The genes are TRBV9 and TRBJ2-3; D might be TRBD2 (5 bases). The germline V gene has CDR1 SGDLS and CDR2 YYNGEE. This CDR3 is built from 14 residues. The V end lost 0 bases, the J end lost 2 bases, and 7 bases lay between the germline ends. CDR3: CASSVAGNTDTQYF. The CDR3 nucleotides read TGTGCCAGCAGCGTAGCGGGGAACACAGATACGCAGTATTTT.

The table lists this clone with a count of one. The CDR3 nucleotides read TGTGCCTGGAGTCCAAAAACCGGGACAGGGTACACAGATACGCAGTATTTT. This sequence encodes CAWSPKTGTGYTDTQYF. The V gene is TRBV30, the J gene TRBJ2-3, with 9 bases identical to TRBD1. This CDR3 spans 17 amino acids. The V gene's germline CDR1 is GTSNPN and CDR2 SVGIG (reference sequence). The ends lost 2 bases at V and 2 bases at J; junction bases unmatched: 11.

This clone was counted between two and nine times. This sequence joins TRBV18 and TRBJ2-3; 8 bases are shared with TRBD1. With 3 bases clipped from V and 1 base from J, the junction kept 3 bases outside the gene matches. Germline values: CDR1 KGHSH, CDR2 LQKENI. This CDR3 is 15 amino acids long. The CDR3 nucleotides read TGTGCCAGCTCACCGACAGGGGTGGGCACAGATACGCAGTATTTT. Amino acid sequence: CASSPTGVGTDTQYF.